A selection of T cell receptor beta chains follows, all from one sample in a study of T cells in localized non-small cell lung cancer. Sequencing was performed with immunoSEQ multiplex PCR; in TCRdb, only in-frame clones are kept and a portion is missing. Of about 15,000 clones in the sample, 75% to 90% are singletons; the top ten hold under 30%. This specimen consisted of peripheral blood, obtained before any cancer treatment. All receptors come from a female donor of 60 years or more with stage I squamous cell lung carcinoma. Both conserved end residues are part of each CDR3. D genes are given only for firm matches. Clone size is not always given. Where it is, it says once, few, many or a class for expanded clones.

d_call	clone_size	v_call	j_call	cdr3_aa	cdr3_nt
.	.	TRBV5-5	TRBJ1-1	CASSLDQGSTEAFF	TGTGCCAGCAGCTTGGATCAGGGTAGCACTGAAGCTTTCTTT
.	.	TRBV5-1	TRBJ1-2	CASSQERYGYTF	TGCGCCAGCAGCCAGGAACGCTATGGCTACACCTTC
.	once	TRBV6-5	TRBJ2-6	CASSYRRRGANVLTF	TGTGCCAGCAGTTACCGCAGGCGCGGGGCCAACGTCCTGACTTTC
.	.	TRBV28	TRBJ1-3	CASSSRNYVVNTIYF	TGTGCCAGCAGTTCCCGAAACTATGTCGTGAACACCATATATTTT
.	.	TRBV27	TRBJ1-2	CASSLNRANYGYTF	TGTGCCAGCAGTTTAAACAGAGCTAACTATGGCTACACCTTC
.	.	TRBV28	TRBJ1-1	CASSPSSSPTAFF	TGTGCCAGCAGTCCATCTAGTTCCCCAACTGCTTTCTTT
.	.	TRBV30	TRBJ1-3	CAWSVWDTIYF	TGTGCCTGGAGTGTATGGGACACCATATATTTT
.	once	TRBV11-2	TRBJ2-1	CASSLLGNEQFF	TGTGCCAGCAGCTTATTGGGGAATGAGCAGTTCTTC
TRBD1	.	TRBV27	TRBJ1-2	CASSWDRGQVYGYTF	TGTGCCAGCAGTTGGGACAGGGGGCAGGTTTATGGCTACACCTTC
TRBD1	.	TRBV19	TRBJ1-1	CASGGQLNTEAFF	TGTGCCAGTGGGGGACAGCTGAACACTGAAGCTTTCTTT
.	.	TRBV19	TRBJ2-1	CASRLLGGAVYEQFF	TGTGCCAGTAGACTGCTCGGGGGTGCCGTTTATGAGCAGTTCTTC
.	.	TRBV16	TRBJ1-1	CASSQAGRAEAFF	TGTGCCAGCAGCCAAGCAGGGAGGGCTGAAGCTTTCTTT
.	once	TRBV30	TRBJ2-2	CARHPNGPYTGELFF	TGTGCCCGTCACCCTAACGGGCCCTACACCGGGGAGCTGTTTTTT
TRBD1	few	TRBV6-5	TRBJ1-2	CASSYSTGVPNGYTF	TGTGCCAGCAGTTACTCGACAGGGGTCCCTAATGGCTACACCTTC
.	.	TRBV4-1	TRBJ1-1	CASSPSGAWNTEAFF	TGCGCCAGCAGCCCGTCGGGGGCCTGGAACACTGAAGCTTTCTTT
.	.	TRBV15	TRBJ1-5	CATSRDTGNQPQHF	TGTGCCACCAGCAGAGATACGGGAAATCAGCCCCAGCATTTT
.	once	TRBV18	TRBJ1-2	CASSPGGKNYGYTF	TGTGCCAGCTCACCGGGCGGGAAAAACTATGGCTACACCTTC
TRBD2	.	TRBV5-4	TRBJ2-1	CASSLTSGSGNEQFF	TGTGCCAGCAGCTTAACTAGCGGCTCCGGCAATGAGCAGTTCTTC
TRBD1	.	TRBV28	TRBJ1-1	CASSFPGGGHTEAFF	TGTGCCAGCAGTTTCCCAGGGGGGGGACACACTGAAGCTTTCTTT
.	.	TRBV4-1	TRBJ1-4	CASSQPGVEDEKLFF	TGCGCCAGCAGCCAACCAGGAGTAGAGGATGAAAAACTGTTTTTT
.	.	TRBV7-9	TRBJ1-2	CASSPGSGESYGYTF	TGTGCCAGCAGCCCGGGATCGGGTGAGAGCTATGGCTACACCTTC
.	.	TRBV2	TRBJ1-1	CASRREQAEAFF	TGTGCCAGCCGGAGGGAACAGGCTGAAGCTTTCTTT
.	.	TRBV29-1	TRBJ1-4	CSVAAGSRPNEKLFF	TGCAGCGTCGCAGCAGGGAGTAGGCCTAATGAAAAACTGTTTTTT
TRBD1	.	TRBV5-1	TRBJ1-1	CASSPGDRGSEAFF	TGCGCCAGCAGCCCGGGGGACAGGGGGTCTGAAGCTTTCTTT